This T cell receptor beta chain was identified during a study of blood T cell repertoires in COVID-19. Repertoires were generated with immunoSEQ multiplex PCR, while TCRdb's copy carries only in-frame clones and drops some. The sample gives some 97,000 clones, just under 80% of which show up once; around a third is in the top ten. The CDR3 has 17 residues. CDR1 and CDR2 from the germline V gene are LNHDA and SQIVND (reference sequence). The ends lost 5 bases at V and 2 bases at J; junction bases unmatched: 11. Sample: peripheral blood. The chain couples TRBV19 to TRBJ2-3; TRBD2 agrees at 9 bases. This sequence was found in a man between 65 and 85 years old with active or convalescent COVID-19. CDR3: CASSPGGAGGLTDTQYF. The CDR3 DNA follows: TGTGCCAGTAGTCCCGGAGGAGCGGGGGGCCTCACAGATACGCAGTATTTT.